The 16 T cell receptor beta chains given below trace back to one sample, sequenced in a study of T cell responses to AZD1222 COVID-19 vaccine. Libraries were prepared by immunoSEQ multiplex PCR; TCRdb keeps only in-frame clonotypes and omits some of them. The sample consists of approximately 180,000 clones, around 90% of them appearing once. The starting material was peripheral blood, obtained 28 days after the second AZD1222 dose. Every receptor here comes from an adult who received the AZD1222 COVID-19 vaccine.

The chain carries TRBV28 and TRBJ1-2; 8 bases match TRBD1. Germline V gene lookup returns CDR1 MDHEN and CDR2 SYDVKM. The ends lost 4 bases at V and 8 bases at J; junction bases unmatched: 6. This CDR3 spans 13 amino acids. The CDR3 is CASSSQGARGYTF. The DNA of the CDR3 is TGTGCCAGCAGTTCCCAGGGGGCGCGGGGCTACACCTTC.

V gene TRBV2 combines with J gene TRBJ2-3; TRBD2 matches at 7 bases. The V and J ends lost 7 bases and 5 bases, in that order; junction bases with no gene match: 6. This CDR3 is built from 13 residues. The germline CDR1 and CDR2 sequences are SNHLY and FYNNEI. The CDR3 sequence: CASKAGEGDTQYF. CDR3 DNA: TGTGCCAGCAAGGCGGGAGAAGGAGATACGCAGTATTTT.

The genes are TRBV27 and TRBJ2-7, with TRBD2 identical over 7 bases. Trimming removed 6 bases from V and 3 bases from J; junction bases left unmatched: 2. Germline values: CDR1 MNHEY, CDR2 SMNVEV (reference sequence). The CDR3 totals 12 residues. Here the CDR3 reads CASSVAGYEQYF. In DNA form, the CDR3 reads TGTGCCAGCAGCGTAGCGGGCTACGAGCAGTACTTC.

The chain joins TRBV15 to TRBJ1-1, with TRBD1 matching over 10 bases. V shed 5 bases and J 6 bases; nucleotides not matched to a gene: 6. Germline V gene lookup returns CDR1 LNHNV and CDR2 YYDKDF (reference sequence). The CDR3 extends over 14 amino acids. CDR3 region: CATSRRQGAAEAFF. The CDR3 region has the DNA TGTGCCACCAGCCGAAGACAGGGGGCGGCTGAAGCTTTCTTT. The full variable domain, completed using reference TRBV15 and TRBJ1-1, is DAMVIQNPRYQVTQFGKPVTLSCSQTLNHNVMYWYQQKSSQAPKLLFHYYDKDFNNEADTPDNFQSRRPNTSFCFLDIRSPGLGDTAMYLCATSRRQGAAEAFFGQGTRLTVV.

The rearrangement joins TRBV28 to TRBJ1-1, with unresolved D. Germline V CDR1 and CDR2: MDHEN, SYDVKM. The CDR3 contains 16 residues. Trimming pared 2 bases from V and 1 base from J, leaving 14 bases between. The CDR3 protein is CASSLNTRGRNTEAFF. The CDR3 coding sequence is TGTGCCAGCAGTTTAAACACGAGAGGGAGGAACACTGAAGCTTTCTTT.

This rearrangement joins TRBV28 to TRBJ2-7; D not certain. This CDR3 has 13 amino acids. Trimming shortened V by 1 base and J by 3 bases, and 7 bases separated the two germline ends. Looked up from germline, CDR1 is MDHEN and CDR2 is SYDVKM. The DNA of the CDR3 is TGTGCCAGCAGTTTATCCTCAGACTACGAGCAGTACTTC. It yields the protein CASSLSSDYEQYF.

The chain employs TRBV7-9 and TRBJ1-2, with TRBD1 as a possible D gene (5 bases). This CDR3 is 14 amino acids long. Deletions cut 7 bases from V and 4 bases from J, with 16 bases between. Germline assignment: CDR1 SEHNR and CDR2 FQNEAQ (reference sequence). The CDR3 loop reads CASMGTGFSYGYTF. Here the CDR3 DNA reads TGTGCCAGCATGGGTACAGGTTTTAGCTATGGCTACACCTTC.

The V and J genes are TRBV6-6 and TRBJ2-1; maybe TRBD1 (6 bases). The CDR3 has 14 residues. V lost 5 bases and J lost 8, with 16 bases in between. Germline loops: CDR1 MNHNY, CDR2 SVGAGI (reference sequence). Here the CDR3 DNA reads TGTGCCAGCAGTACGCAGACAGGTTTGGATGAGCAGTTCTTC. Translating gives CASSTQTGLDEQFF.

This clone was found once. V usage is TRBV7-9 and J usage is TRBJ1-2; D unclear. Between the trimmed V and J ends, which lost 7 bases and 5 bases, there was a span of 14 bases. The CDR3 loop spans 13 amino acids. CDR1 is SEHNR, CDR2 FQNEAQ, per germline (reference sequence). The CDR3 bases are TGTGCCAGCACCCCTAGGCAGTCATATGGCTACACCTTC. It codes for CASTPRQSYGYTF.

The chain employs TRBV6-5 and TRBJ2-5, with unresolved D. The CDR3 has 14 residues. CDR1 is MNHEY, CDR2 SVGAGI, per germline. V lost 2 bases and J lost 5, with 12 bases in between. This chain's CDR3 is CASSYTQIVETQYF. The DNA for the CDR3 is TGTGCCAGCAGTTACACGCAAATCGTTGAGACCCAGTACTTC.

The chain recombines TRBV5-4 with TRBJ1-6; 8 bases are shared with TRBD1. The CDR3 covers 14 residues. The trim removed 4 bases at V and 8 bases at J, leaving 5 bases unmatched. Germline-derived CDR1 and CDR2 are SGHNT and YYREEE (reference sequence). The CDR3: CASSRDRRDSPLHF. In nucleotides, the CDR3 is TGTGCCAGCAGCCGGGACAGGAGGGATTCACCCCTCCACTTT.

This clone was recorded only once. This chain connects TRBV4-3 to TRBJ2-1; 8 bases agree with TRBD1. CDR1 is LGHNA and CDR2 is YSLEER in the germline V gene. Trimming cost V 0 bases and J 8 bases; bases outside gene matches: 3. The CDR3 has 14 residues. CDR3 loop: CASSQETGAYEQFF. In DNA, the CDR3 is TGCGCCAGCAGCCAAGAGACAGGGGCCTATGAGCAGTTCTTC.

The chain combines TRBV19 with TRBJ2-6; D is unresolved. The CDR3 loop spans 15 amino acids. Trimming took 7 bases from V and 0 from J, leaving 10 bases between them. The germline V gene has CDR1 LNHDA and CDR2 SQIVND (reference sequence). The CDR3: CASTLSLSGANVLTF. For the CDR3, the DNA is TGTGCCAGTACTTTGTCCCTCTCTGGGGCCAACGTCCTGACTTTC.

The J gene is TRBJ1-2, the V gene TRBV28; 8 bases are shared with TRBD1. The CDR3 is 13 residues long. Germline V CDR1 and CDR2: MDHEN, SYDVKM. The ends lost 5 bases at V and 8 bases at J; junction bases unmatched: 7. The CDR3 loop reads CASSDPDRGGYTF. The CDR3 nucleotides read TGTGCCAGCAGTGACCCTGACAGGGGCGGCTACACCTTC.

The chain joins TRBV2 to TRBJ2-1; D not resolved. Trimming cost V 5 bases and J 2 bases, with 7 bases left between them. Per germline, CDR1 SNHLY and CDR2 FYNNEI. This CDR3 is 13 amino acids long. The CDR3 sequence is CASSTGPYNEQFF. CDR3 nucleotides: TGTGCCAGCAGTACCGGACCCTACAATGAGCAGTTCTTC.

J is TRBJ2-1 and V is TRBV29-1; D not certain. The CDR3 covers 12 residues. Looked up from germline, CDR1 is SQVTM and CDR2 is ANQGSEA. V lost 4 bases and J lost 9, with 13 bases in between. The CDR3 here is CSVVLAGREQFF. CDR3 nucleotides: TGCAGCGTTGTCCTGGCCGGGCGTGAGCAGTTCTTC.